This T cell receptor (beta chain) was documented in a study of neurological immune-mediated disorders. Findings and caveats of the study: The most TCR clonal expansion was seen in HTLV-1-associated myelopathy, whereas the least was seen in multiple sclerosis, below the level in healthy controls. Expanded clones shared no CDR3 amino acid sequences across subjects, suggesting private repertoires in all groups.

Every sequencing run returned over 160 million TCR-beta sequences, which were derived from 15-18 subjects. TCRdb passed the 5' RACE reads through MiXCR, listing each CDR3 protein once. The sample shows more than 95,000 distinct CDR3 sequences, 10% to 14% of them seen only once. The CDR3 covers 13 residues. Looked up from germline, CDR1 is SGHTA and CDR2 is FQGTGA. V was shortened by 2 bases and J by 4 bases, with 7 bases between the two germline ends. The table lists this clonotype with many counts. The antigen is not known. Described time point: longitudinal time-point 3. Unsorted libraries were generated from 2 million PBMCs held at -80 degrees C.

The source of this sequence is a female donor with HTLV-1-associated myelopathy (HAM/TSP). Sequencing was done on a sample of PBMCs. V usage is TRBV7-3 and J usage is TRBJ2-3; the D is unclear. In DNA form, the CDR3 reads TGTGCCAGCAGCTTAGATGGCTCAGATACGCAGTATTTT. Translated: CASSLDGSDTQYF.